This T cell receptor beta chain was obtained from a study of cytomegalovirus exposure and HLA in healthy donors. Across the study: A prior analysis found about 120 million unique TCR beta sequences from around 180 million T cells.

Worth noting for this clone: The antigen remains unidentified.

General study results and limits: Later on, a genetic analysis was performed. It linked a missense variant in DCLRE1C with V- and J-gene trimming of TCR beta. Productive status was seen about 90% or about 30% of the time for most TCR beta V segments in an earlier analysis.

V shed 5 bases and J 2 bases; nucleotides not matched to a gene: 6. CDR3 size: 15 residues. The germline gives CDR1 MGHRA, CDR2 YSYEKL. Healthy bone marrow donors formed the donor group. PCR was performed using 60 Vbeta and 13 Jbeta primers. Only in-frame clones appear in the TCRdb table, and some are missing; sequencing was by immunoSEQ multiplex PCR. Counted here are 95,000 to 100,000 clones, about 80% occurring once; the ten biggest clones make up 2% to 2.5%. Sequenced material: PBMCs. The sequence derives from a man between 35 and 55 years old in good health and CMV-seronegative. V gene TRBV4-1 combines with J gene TRBJ1-5; TRBD1 matches at 7 bases. The CDR3 DNA is TGCGCCAGCAGCGCCGACAGGGCAGGCAATCAGCCCCAGCATTTT. Translated, it gives CASSADRAGNQPQHF.